This is a list of T cell receptor beta chains from one sample in a study of immune evolution from preneoplasia to lung adenocarcinoma. The method was immunoSEQ multiplex PCR; TCRdb's version includes in-frame clones alone and lacks a portion of them. This sample yields roughly 4,200 clones, of which roughly 82% are seen a single time; roughly 15% belongs to the top ten. The sample consisted of FFPE adjacent normal lung tissue. The receptor source for this set is an older donor with lung adenocarcinoma. Each CDR3 is given with its conserved first and last residue. The D gene is left open where the match is weak. Not all rows give a size; the values are once, few, many and, for expanded clones, a class.

D gene	clone size	V gene	J gene	CDR3 protein	CDR3 DNA
.	.	TRBV27	TRBJ2-3	CASSLLGGGTYTDTQYF	TGTGCCAGCAGTTTATTAGGGGGGGGTACCTACACAGATACGCAGTATTTT
.	once	TRBV27	TRBJ2-3	CASTRFGRLGISTDTQYF	TGTGCCAGCACCAGATTCGGTAGGCTTGGCATTAGCACAGATACGCAGTATTTT
TRBD2	.	TRBV7-2	TRBJ2-3	CASSPVSGRVGTQYF	TGTGCCAGCAGCCCGGTTAGCGGGAGAGTTGGTACGCAGTATTTT
.	.	TRBV7-3	TRBJ2-1	CASSLGSPNEQFF	TGTGCCAGCAGCTTAGGCAGCCCCAATGAGCAGTTCTTC
TRBD2	.	TRBV10-3	TRBJ2-1	CATTPRTSGINEQFF	TGTGCCACGACACCTCGGACTAGCGGGATCAATGAGCAGTTCTTC
.	.	TRBV15	TRBJ2-3	CATSRDQADTQYF	TGTGCCACCAGCAGAGATCAGGCAGATACGCAGTATTTT
TRBD1	.	TRBV5-1	TRBJ2-7	CASSPTGAVYEQYF	TGCGCCAGCAGCCCTACAGGGGCGGTCTACGAGCAGTACTTC
.	.	TRBV6-1	TRBJ1-1	CASSGRTGIENTEAFF	TGTGCCAGCAGTGGGCGCACAGGGATTGAGAACACTGAAGCTTTCTTT
.	.	TRBV11-2	TRBJ1-1	CASSLVRGDTEAFF	TGTGCCAGCAGCTTAGTTCGAGGGGATACTGAAGCTTTCTTT
.	.	TRBV18	TRBJ2-2	CASSPTAITGELFF	TGTGCCAGCTCACCGACAGCCATTACCGGGGAGCTGTTTTTT
.	.	TRBV6-1	TRBJ2-5	CASSEAQTPGAQYF	TGTGCCAGCAGTGAAGCTCAGACACCTGGGGCCCAGTACTTC
TRBD1	.	TRBV10-3	TRBJ1-5	CAIWAGGYNQPQHF	TGTGCCATCTGGGCAGGGGGCTACAATCAGCCCCAGCATTTT
.	.	TRBV6-1	TRBJ2-1	CASRTGARYNEQFF	TGTGCCAGCAGAACGGGGGCCCGCTACAATGAGCAGTTCTTC
TRBD1	.	TRBV6-5	TRBJ1-2	CASSPWTGYGYTF	TGTGCCAGCAGTCCCTGGACAGGGTATGGCTACACCTTC
TRBD2	.	TRBV6-5	TRBJ2-1	CASSGTSGDNEQFF	TGTGCCAGCAGTGGGACTAGCGGTGACAATGAGCAGTTCTTC
.	.	TRBV28	TRBJ2-5	CASSPGGVSETQYF	TGTGCCAGCAGTCCAGGCGGTGTGTCAGAGACCCAGTACTTC
.	.	TRBV18	TRBJ1-2	CASSPGLFKGGGYTF	TGTGCCAGCTCACCCGGACTCTTTAAAGGTGGTGGCTACACCTTC
.	.	TRBV7-8	TRBJ1-4	CASSPSETDEKLFF	TGTGCCAGCAGCCCGAGTGAGACAGATGAAAAACTGTTTTTT
.	.	TRBV20-1	TRBJ1-4	CSAGEDEKLFF	TGCAGTGCTGGGGAAGACGAAAAACTGTTTTTT
TRBD1	.	TRBV6-1	TRBJ1-5	CASTRTGGRQPQHF	TGTGCCAGCACCAGGACAGGGGGGCGTCAGCCCCAGCATTTT
.	.	TRBV14	TRBJ2-3	CASSQGGNFADTQYF	TGTGCCAGCAGCCAAGGGGGTAATTTCGCAGATACGCAGTATTTT
TRBD1	.	TRBV5-4	TRBJ2-1	CASSPDRAINEQFF	TGTGCCAGCAGTCCGGACAGGGCTATCAATGAGCAGTTCTTC
.	.	TRBV28	TRBJ1-4	CASSLGAGLKFF	TGTGCCAGCAGTTTAGGGGCGGGGTTAAAGTTTTTT
TRBD1	.	TRBV5-6	TRBJ1-4	CASSLPGQGKLFF	TGTGCCAGCAGCCTACCGGGACAGGGAAAACTGTTTTTT
.	.	TRBV5-1	TRBJ2-2	CASSLAWRENTGELFF	TGCGCCAGCAGCTTGGCCTGGCGGGAGAACACCGGGGAGCTGTTTTTT